Each of the 30 T cell receptor beta chains below was sequenced from the same sample in a study of cytomegalovirus exposure and HLA in healthy donors. Sequencing was performed with immunoSEQ multiplex PCR; in TCRdb, only in-frame clones are kept and a portion is missing. The sample holds 150,000 to 200,000 clones, approximately 87% seen once. The sequenced sample was PBMCs. The receptors stem from a woman in her 30s in good health and CMV-seronegative.

V and J are TRBV7-2 and TRBJ1-2; TRBD1 matches at 8 bases. The CDR3 consists of 17 residues. The V gene's germline CDR1 is SGHTA and CDR2 FQGNSA. Trimming removed 3 bases from V and 1 base from J; junction bases left unmatched: 10. The CDR3 spells CASSLDRAGSYNYGYTF. The CDR3 nucleotides are TGTGCCAGCAGCTTGGACAGGGCGGGAAGTTATAACTATGGCTACACCTTC.

J is TRBJ2-3 and V is TRBV7-6; unclear D gene. The V end was cut by 2 bases, the J end by 4 bases, with 7 bases between. The CDR3 is 13 amino acids. Germline values: CDR1 SGHVS, CDR2 FNYEAQ. CDR3 in amino acids: CASSLSEPDTQYF. The CDR3 DNA follows: TGTGCCAGCAGCTTATCGGAGCCAGATACGCAGTATTTT.

The chain links TRBV18 to TRBJ1-2; D is ambiguous. V was shortened by 3 bases and J by 6 bases, with 17 bases between the two germline ends. The CDR3 is 15 amino acids. Germline V CDR1 and CDR2: KGHSH, LQKENI. In DNA, the CDR3 is TGTGCCAGCTCACCGAGGGCCGATGATGGTAATGGCTACACCTTC. Amino acids: CASSPRADDGNGYTF.

This chain joins TRBV9 and TRBJ2-7; 8 bases are shared with TRBD1. Per the germline V gene, CDR1 is SGDLS and CDR2 is YYNGEE. This CDR3 is 15 amino acids long. V was clipped by 4 bases and J by 1 base; unmatched bases: 7. For the CDR3, the DNA is TGTGCCAGCAGCCCACGACAGGGGAATTCCTACGAGCAGTACTTC. Protein sequence: CASSPRQGNSYEQYF.

The chain is built from TRBV5-1 and TRBJ1-3, with 7 positions matching TRBD1. The V and J ends lost 0 bases and 1 base, in that order; junction bases with no gene match: 4. Per the germline V gene, CDR1 is SGHRS and CDR2 is YFSETQ. The CDR3 is 16 residues long. The CDR3: CASSLAPTGSGNTIYF. The CDR3 region has the DNA TGCGCCAGCAGCTTGGCCCCGACAGGGTCTGGAAACACCATATATTTT.

V gene TRBV7-9 combines with J gene TRBJ2-2, with 11 bases matching TRBD2. This CDR3 spans 17 amino acids. Looked up from germline, CDR1 is SEHNR and CDR2 is FQNEAQ (reference sequence). V shed 5 bases and J 2 bases; nucleotides not matched to a gene: 7. Here the CDR3 reads CASSPVTSGINTGELFF. The CDR3 DNA reads TGTGCCAGCAGCCCCGTGACTAGCGGGATTAACACCGGGGAGCTGTTTTTT.

The rearrangement joins TRBV6-1 to TRBJ2-7, with 7 positions matching TRBD1. The CDR3 totals 15 residues. After removal of 0 bases from V and 3 bases from J, the junction contained 5 bases not matched to a gene. Per germline, CDR1 MNHNS and CDR2 SASEGT. The CDR3 reads CASSEARDSDYEQYF. The CDR3 DNA follows: TGTGCCAGCAGTGAAGCGAGGGACAGCGACTACGAGCAGTACTTC.

The chain uses TRBV27 and TRBJ1-2; 8 bases match TRBD1. V shed 5 bases and J 5 bases; nucleotides not matched to a gene: 10. Germline V gene lookup returns CDR1 MNHEY and CDR2 SMNVEV (reference sequence). This CDR3 has 15 amino acids. The CDR3 loop reads CASSPRRTGKYGYTF. The DNA of the CDR3 is TGTGCCAGCAGTCCCCGACGGACAGGGAAGTATGGCTACACCTTC.

CDR3 residues: CASSVGTNSPGELFF. CDR3 nucleotide sequence: TGTGCCAGCAGCGTCGGGACTAACAGTCCCGGGGAGCTGTTTTTT. The genes are TRBV9 and TRBJ2-2; 7 bases align to TRBD2. The J segment lost 6 bases and the V segment lost 2 bases, leaving 7 bases of the junction unmatched. The CDR3 covers 15 residues. Germline lookup yields CDR1 SGDLS and CDR2 YYNGEE.

CDR3: CASSLYGRDDEKLFF. DNA of the CDR3: TGTGCCAGCAGCCTATATGGCAGGGATGACGAAAAACTGTTTTTT. V gene TRBV7-8 combines with J gene TRBJ1-4; weak D call: TRBD1 (5 bases). The CDR3 is 15 amino acids. Between the trimmed V and J ends, which lost 5 bases and 8 bases, there was a span of 18 bases. Germline V gene sequence: CDR1 SGHVS, CDR2 FQNEAQ.

The V call is TRBV7-9, the J call TRBJ2-7; the match to TRBD1 covers 8 bases. After removal of 5 bases from V and 3 bases from J, the junction contained 12 bases not matched to a gene. The germline V gene has CDR1 SEHNR and CDR2 FQNEAQ (reference sequence). This CDR3 has 16 amino acids. The CDR3 reads CASSPGDRTTFYEQYF. The CDR3 nucleotides are TGTGCCAGCAGCCCGGGGGACAGGACTACCTTCTACGAGCAGTACTTC.

The CDR3 DNA sequence: TGTGCCTGGAGTATCGGCAGGGGGAGCCAGCCCCAGCATTTT. Amino acids: CAWSIGRGSQPQHF. The genes are TRBV30 and TRBJ1-5; 7 bases fit TRBD1. The CDR3 covers 14 residues. Looked up from germline, CDR1 is GTSNPN and CDR2 is SVGIG (reference sequence). The ends lost 2 bases at V and 7 bases at J; junction bases unmatched: 8.

V usage is TRBV19 and J usage is TRBJ1-5; TRBD1 is a possible D gene (5 bases). Trimming cost V 5 bases and J 2 bases, with 16 bases left between them. The CDR3 extends over 16 amino acids. Germline assignment: CDR1 LNHDA and CDR2 SQIVND (reference sequence). The CDR3 DNA reads as TGTGCCAGTAGTTGGCCCGCCAGGGAAGGCAATCAGCCCCAGCATTTT. It codes for CASSWPAREGNQPQHF.

J is TRBJ1-4 and V is TRBV7-9; no clear D gene. Germline lookup yields CDR1 SEHNR and CDR2 FQNEAQ (reference sequence). The CDR3 spans 12 residues. V lost 5 bases to trimming and J lost 7 bases, with 8 bases between them. The CDR3 region has the DNA TGTGCCAGCAGCGCCGGAGCTGAAAAACTGTTTTTT. Amino acid sequence: CASSAGAEKLFF.

The chain uses TRBV10-2 and TRBJ2-5; a possible D gene is TRBD2 (5 bases). CDR3 size: 12 residues. In germline, CDR1 is WSHSY, CDR2 SAAADI. V was shortened by 3 bases and J by 4 bases, with 6 bases between the two germline ends. CDR3 in DNA: TGCGCCAGCAGTGAAAGCGGAGAGACCCAGTACTTC. This encodes CASSESGETQYF.

The chain employs TRBV5-4 and TRBJ1-1, with 10 bases fitting TRBD1. This CDR3 is built from 16 residues. The germline V gene encodes CDR1 SGHNT and CDR2 YYREEE (reference sequence). Trimming removed 4 bases from V and 0 bases from J; junction bases left unmatched: 6. CDR3 bases: TGTGCCAGCAGCCCCGGGACAGGGGCTGTGAACACTGAAGCTTTCTTT. It encodes CASSPGTGAVNTEAFF.

The V call is TRBV27, the J call TRBJ1-5; 7 positions agree with TRBD1. Germline V CDR1 and CDR2: MNHEY, SMNVEV (reference sequence). Germline trimming cut 5 bases from V and 3 bases from J; bases unmatched to any gene: 7. The CDR3 runs to 15 residues. In nucleotides, the CDR3 is TGTGCCAGCAGTCCCATGGACAGGTTCAATCAGCCCCAGCATTTT. Translating it yields CASSPMDRFNQPQHF.

This clone was seen a handful of times. The rearrangement uses TRBV11-2 and TRBJ2-2, with D perhaps matching TRBD2 (6 bases). The CDR3 sequence is 15 residues long. V was trimmed by 10 bases and J by 4 bases, leaving 19 bases between them. Germline loops: CDR1 SGHAT, CDR2 FQNNGV. The CDR3 coding sequence is TGTGCCACCGCTCACGACCAGGGAGGCACCGGGGAGCTGTTTTTT. Translating it yields CATAHDQGGTGELFF.

The chain has TRBV23-1 and TRBJ2-7; D is undetermined. TRBV23-1 is an open reading frame, and its role is uncertain. This CDR3 is built from 19 residues. Deletions cut 5 bases from V and 0 bases from J, with 26 bases between. The CDR3 DNA is TGCGCCAGCAGTGTCATGATATGGGCAGACCGTCCGGCCTCCTACGAGCAGTACTTC. As protein: CASSVMIWADRPASYEQYF.

This rearrangement joins TRBV7-8 to TRBJ2-1, with D possibly TRBD2 on 6 matching bases. The V end was cut by 5 bases, the J end by 6 bases, with 23 bases between. Looked up from germline, CDR1 is SGHVS and CDR2 is FQNEAQ. The CDR3 runs to 17 residues. CDR3 in DNA: TGTGCCAGCAGCCCGGGGGTTGGCGGGGTGACAGTCAATGAGCAGTTCTTC. Protein sequence: CASSPGVGGVTVNEQFF.

This clone appeared a few times. The chain uses TRBV29-1 and TRBJ2-1; tentatively, D is TRBD2 (5 bases). The CDR3 is 15 amino acids. Germline V gives CDR1 SQVTM, CDR2 ANQGSEA. The germline V and J ends were trimmed by 0 bases and 0 bases, with 9 bases remaining between them. CDR3: CSVEEVASSYNEQFF. CDR3 nucleotides: TGCAGCGTTGAAGAAGTAGCGAGCTCCTACAATGAGCAGTTCTTC.

CDR3 region: CAISESRGGRTGELFF. In nucleotides, the CDR3 is TGTGCCATCAGTGAGTCGAGGGGGGGTCGCACCGGGGAGCTGTTTTTT. This rearrangement joins TRBV10-3 to TRBJ2-2; maybe TRBD2 (7 bases). The CDR3 is made up of 16 amino acids. Germline CDR1 reads ENHRY; CDR2 reads SYGVKD. Trimming took off 0 bases at V and 4 bases at J, with 12 bases between the two ends.

The chain links TRBV4-1 to TRBJ1-1; D is possibly TRBD1 (6 bases). The CDR3 has 13 amino acids. The V end was cut by 4 bases, the J end by 7 bases, with 13 bases between. Germline assignment: CDR1 MGHRA and CDR2 YSYEKL. The CDR3, as DNA: TGCGCCAGCAGCCGCGGGGGACAACTTGAAGCTTTCTTT. As protein: CASSRGGQLEAFF.

In its sample, this clone was seen a few times. This rearrangement joins TRBV4-3 to TRBJ1-2, with 7 bases identical to TRBD1. Germline assignment: CDR1 LGHNA and CDR2 YSLEER. The J segment lost 7 bases and the V segment lost 0 bases, leaving 8 bases of the junction unmatched. The CDR3 length is 15 residues. CDR3 amino acids: CASSQETRGTGGYTF. The CDR3 coding sequence is TGCGCCAGCAGCCAAGAAACCAGGGGGACCGGTGGCTACACCTTC.

The V call is TRBV7-2, the J call TRBJ1-2; a possible D gene is TRBD1 (6 bases). The CDR3 covers 13 residues. Looked up from germline, CDR1 is SGHTA and CDR2 is FQGNSA. Deletions cut 3 bases from V and 6 bases from J, with 11 bases between. CDR3 DNA: TGTGCCAGCAGCTTTCGGACAGACAATGGCTACACCTTC. Its protein is CASSFRTDNGYTF.

The chain combines TRBV5-4 with TRBJ2-5; TRBD1 matches 7 bases. The CDR3 contains 17 residues. V trimming: 1 base; J trimming: 5 bases; junction bases outside the gene matches: 14. CDR1 and CDR2 from the germline V gene are SGHNT and YYREEE (reference sequence). CDR3 amino acids: CASSLKRTTLQGETQYF. CDR3 bases: TGTGCCAGCAGCTTGAAGCGGACAACCTTACAGGGGGAGACCCAGTACTTC.

The chain is built from TRBV5-6 and TRBJ1-2, with 7 bases aligning to TRBD1. The CDR3 has 15 residues. The J segment lost 1 base and the V segment lost 4 bases, leaving 7 bases of the junction unmatched. Per germline, CDR1 SGHDT and CDR2 YYEEEE. The CDR3 DNA reads as TGTGCCAGCAGCGTGATGACAGGGAATAACTATGGCTACACCTTC. It specifies CASSVMTGNNYGYTF.

In this sample, this clone turned up a few times. The rearrangement joins TRBV5-1 to TRBJ2-7; 9 bases fit TRBD2. This CDR3 is 15 amino acids long. Germline V lookup: CDR1 SGHRS, CDR2 YFSETQ. J was trimmed by 5 bases and V by 0 bases; bases with no gene match: 6. The CDR3 here is CASSLVLAGIHEQYF. The CDR3, as DNA: TGCGCCAGCAGCTTGGTTCTAGCGGGGATCCACGAGCAGTACTTC.

The rearrangement uses TRBV5-1 and TRBJ1-1, with a tentative D call TRBD1 (6 bases). V lost 3 bases to trimming and J lost 0 bases, with 21 bases between them. The CDR3 spans 18 residues. CDR1 is SGHRS, CDR2 YFSETQ, per germline. Here the CDR3 DNA reads TGCGCCAGCAGCTCGGGGGGGCAAGGAGACCGAGTGAACACTGAAGCTTTCTTT. It specifies CASSSGGQGDRVNTEAFF.

The gene calls are TRBV5-1 and TRBJ2-7; tentatively, D is TRBD1 (6 bases). This CDR3 region has 14 residues. Trimming took 4 bases from V and 3 from J, leaving 14 bases between them. Germline CDR1 reads SGHRS; CDR2 reads YFSETQ. The CDR3 nucleotides read TGCGCCAGCAGCGGATTACAGGGCAACTACGAGCAGTACTTC. Residues: CASSGLQGNYEQYF.